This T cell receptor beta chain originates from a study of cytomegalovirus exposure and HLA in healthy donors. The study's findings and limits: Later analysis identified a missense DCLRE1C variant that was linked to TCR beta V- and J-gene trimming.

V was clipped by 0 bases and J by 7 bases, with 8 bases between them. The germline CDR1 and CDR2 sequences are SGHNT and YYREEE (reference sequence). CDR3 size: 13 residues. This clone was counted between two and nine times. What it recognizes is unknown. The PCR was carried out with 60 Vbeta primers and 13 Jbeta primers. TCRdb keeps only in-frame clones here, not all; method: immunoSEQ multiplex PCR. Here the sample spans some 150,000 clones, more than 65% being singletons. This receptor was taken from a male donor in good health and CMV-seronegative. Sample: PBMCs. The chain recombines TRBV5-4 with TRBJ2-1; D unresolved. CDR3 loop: CASSLGAINEQFF. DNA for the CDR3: TGTGCCAGCAGCTTGGGTGCTATAAATGAGCAGTTCTTC.